Presented here are 7 T cell receptor beta chains from one specimen sequenced in a study of beta chain features in type 1 diabetes. Points from the study as a whole: All four CD4+ subsets of Type 1 diabetes patients contained TCRB CDR3s that were moderately but significantly shorter.

These receptors have no identified antigens. Since all of the isolated RNA was reverse transcribed, expressed TCRB transcripts were what got sequenced. The data were produced by immunoSEQ multiplex PCR, yet TCRdb's version contains in-frame clones alone and is incomplete. The sample includes a few hundred thousand clones, 24% of them seen just once. The source material was naive CD4+ T cells from blood. The receptors here all came from a woman under 40 with type 1 diabetes.

The CDR3 DNA reads TGTGCCAGCGCCCGGAGGGCGTCGAACAATGAGCAGTTCTTC. This gives the protein CASARRASNNEQFF. The rearrangement links TRBV9 to TRBJ2-1; perhaps TRBD2 as D (6 bases). Trimming left V 7 bases short and J 5 bases short, with 16 bases between. Germline CDR1 SGDLS, CDR2 YYNGEE. The CDR3 extends over 14 amino acids.

The chain has TRBV5-1 and TRBJ2-5; 9 bases fit TRBD2. The germline V gene encodes CDR1 SGHRS and CDR2 YFSETQ. This CDR3 is 14 amino acids long. Germline trimming cut 1 base from V and 3 bases from J; bases unmatched to any gene: 1. For the CDR3, the DNA is TGCGCCAGCAGCTTGCTAGCGGGAAAAGAGACCCAGTACTTC. The encoded protein is CASSLLAGKETQYF.

V is TRBV27 and J is TRBJ2-3, with 7 bases lining up with TRBD2. CDR3 length: 16 residues. The V gene's germline CDR1 is MNHEY and CDR2 SMNVEV (reference sequence). Losses at the gene ends were 0 bases for V and 3 bases for J; bases not matched to a gene: 6. The CDR3 bases are TGTGCCAGCAGTTTATCGGCGGGAGCGGGAACAGATACGCAGTATTTT. Translating gives CASSLSAGAGTDTQYF.

The table lists this clone with a few counts. This sequence joins TRBV15 and TRBJ2-3; D gene uncertain. This CDR3 region has 14 residues. Trimming shortened V by 0 bases and J by 3 bases, and 7 bases separated the two germline ends. The germline V gene has CDR1 LNHNV and CDR2 YYDKDF (reference sequence). CDR3 DNA sequence: TGTGCCACCAGCAGAGAGTCTTATACAGATACGCAGTATTTT. Protein: CATSRESYTDTQYF.

The table lists this clone with a few counts. V is TRBV9 and J is TRBJ2-1, with D perhaps matching TRBD2 (5 bases). Trimming left V 0 bases short and J 4 bases short, with 11 bases between. The CDR3 consists of 15 residues. In germline, CDR1 is SGDLS, CDR2 YYNGEE. DNA for the CDR3: TGTGCCAGCAGCGTAGAAGCGGCGCCTTACAATGAGCAGTTCTTC. The encoded protein is CASSVEAAPYNEQFF. The full variable domain, its missing parts supplied by reference TRBV9 and TRBJ2-1, is DSGVTQTPKHLITATGQRVTLRCSPRSGDLSVYWYQQSLDQGLQFLIQYYNGEERAKGNILERFSAQQFPDLHSELNLSSLELGDSALYFCASSVEAAPYNEQFFGPGTRLTVL.

The chain is built from TRBV30 and TRBJ2-6; D remains unclear. CDR1 is GTSNPN and CDR2 is SVGIG in the germline V gene (reference sequence). V was pared by 4 bases and J by 2 bases, with 12 bases between. This CDR3 has 15 amino acids. CDR3 in amino acids: CAWNIWATGANVLTF. The CDR3 region has the DNA TGTGCCTGGAACATTTGGGCTACTGGGGCCAACGTCCTGACTTTC.

This clone was seen more than once but under ten times. The chain links TRBV19 to TRBJ2-7, with 13 bases aligning to TRBD2. There are 16 residues in the CDR3. Germline V CDR1 and CDR2: LNHDA, SQIVND (reference sequence). The V segment lost 5 bases and the J segment 2 bases; nucleotides outside the gene matches: 6. For the CDR3, the DNA is TGTGCCAGTAGTGTTCGACTAGCGGGAGGCGCCTACGAGCAGTACTTC. Amino acid sequence: CASSVRLAGGAYEQYF.